These 13 T cell receptor beta chains share one sample of origin, sequenced in a study of cytomegalovirus exposure and HLA in healthy donors. The PCR employed 60 Vbeta primers together with 13 Jbeta primers. Measured with immunoSEQ multiplex PCR; TCRdb has only the in-frame clones, and not every one. The table includes about 150,000 clones, 75% to 90% detected once. The material sequenced was PBMCs. The receptors come from a boy between 2 and 10 years old in good health and CMV-seronegative.

The rearrangement joins TRBV30 to TRBJ2-7; 13 bases line up with TRBD2. With V trimmed by 5 bases and J by 2 bases, 3 bases remained unmatched. CDR3 length equals 14 residues. The V gene's germline CDR1 is GTSNPN and CDR2 SVGIG (reference sequence). The CDR3: CAWATSGGAYEQYF. CDR3 nucleotide sequence: TGTGCCTGGGCTACTAGCGGGGGGGCCTACGAGCAGTACTTC.

This clone was detected a few times. The chain joins TRBV19 to TRBJ1-1, with D possibly matching TRBD1 (6 bases). Germline V gives CDR1 LNHDA, CDR2 SQIVND (reference sequence). This CDR3 comprises 12 residues. The V and J ends lost 5 bases and 7 bases respectively, with 11 bases between them. CDR3 protein: CASSVGQLEAFF. The CDR3 region has the DNA TGTGCCAGTAGTGTCGGACAGCTTGAAGCTTTCTTT.

Worth noting for this clone: The junction departs from the called germline gene at one end, perhaps through a read error. This chain links TRBV6-1 with TRBJ2-3; 7 bases agree with TRBD2. This CDR3 spans 18 amino acids. The germline gives CDR1 MNHNS, CDR2 SASEGT. CDR3 DNA sequence: TGTGCCAGCAGTCAAGCGGGTCCCCGACGGGGGGACACAGATACGCAGTATTTT. Residues: CASSQAGPRRGDTDTQYF.

This chain connects TRBV25-1 to TRBJ2-3; TRBD2 agrees at 8 bases. The length of the CDR3 is 17 residues. Germline lookup yields CDR1 MGHDK and CDR2 SYGVNS. Germline trimming cut 8 bases from V and 2 bases from J; bases unmatched to any gene: 15. The CDR3 region is CASGPSGGLEDTDTQYF. CDR3 in DNA: TGTGCCAGCGGCCCGAGCGGGGGTCTAGAGGACACAGATACGCAGTATTTT.

V and J are TRBV4-1 and TRBJ2-2, with D possibly being TRBD2 (5 bases). CDR3 size: 13 residues. The V gene lost 5 bases and the J gene lost 2 bases, with 6 bases spanning the gap. Germline-derived CDR1 and CDR2 are MGHRA and YSYEKL. The CDR3 DNA reads as TGCGCCAGCAGCGAGGGTAACACCGGGGAGCTGTTTTTT. This translates into CASSEGNTGELFF.

V and J are TRBV5-1 and TRBJ2-5; 10 nucleotides agree with TRBD1. CDR3 length: 16 residues. The germline gives CDR1 SGHRS, CDR2 YFSETQ. V was pared by 5 bases and J by 5 bases, with 12 bases of the junction left unmatched. This CDR3 is CASRTPTGTGEETQYF. CDR3 DNA sequence: TGCGCCAGCAGAACCCCCACCGGGACAGGGGAGGAGACCCAGTACTTC.

The CDR3 reads CAWRGLAGRNTGELFF. As DNA, the CDR3 is TGTGCCTGGAGGGGACTAGCGGGCCGAAACACCGGGGAGCTGTTTTTT. V and J are TRBV30 and TRBJ2-2; 12 bases are shared with TRBD2. The CDR3 has 16 amino acids. Germline-derived CDR1 and CDR2 are GTSNPN and SVGIG (reference sequence). J was trimmed by 2 bases and V by 3 bases; bases with no gene match: 4.

The table lists this clone with a few counts. This chain uses TRBV25-1 with TRBJ1-1, with a possible D match to TRBD1 (5 bases). This CDR3 has 14 residues. Germline CDR1 and CDR2: MGHDK and SYGVNS. The ends were cut back, 2 bases at V and 4 bases at J, with 11 bases in the middle. The CDR3 loop reads CASSEGGVGTEAFF. CDR3 coding DNA: TGTGCCAGCAGTGAAGGAGGGGTGGGCACTGAAGCTTTCTTT.

The chain combines TRBV7-8 with TRBJ2-1; 7 bases match TRBD2. The CDR3 has 16 amino acids. Germline CDR1 is SGHVS and CDR2 is FQNEAQ. V shed 2 bases, J shed 0 bases, and the junction held 4 bases outside the gene matches. CDR3 DNA sequence: TGTGCCAGCAGCTTACGGGGCGGGGGCTCCTACAATGAGCAGTTCTTC. As protein: CASSLRGGGSYNEQFF.

This chain links TRBV19 with TRBJ2-2; D may be TRBD1 (5 bases). CDR3 length: 12 amino acids. The V end was cut by 4 bases, the J end by 6 bases, with 6 bases between. Per germline, CDR1 LNHDA and CDR2 SQIVND (reference sequence). DNA of the CDR3: TGTGCCAGTAGTAGACAGTCCGGGGAGCTGTTTTTT. This codes for CASSRQSGELFF.

The rearrangement joins TRBV19 to TRBJ2-5; D is possibly TRBD2 (5 bases). CDR3 length: 15 amino acids. Trimming cost V 5 bases and J 1 base, with 14 bases left between them. Germline values: CDR1 LNHDA, CDR2 SQIVND (reference sequence). Written as DNA, the CDR3 is TGTGCCAGTAGTGTCGGGCGAGGGAGCCAAGAGACCCAGTACTTC. Protein sequence: CASSVGRGSQETQYF.

The chain links TRBV7-3 to TRBJ2-1; D unresolved. V lost 2 bases, J lost 3 bases, and 5 bases lay in between. Per the germline V gene, CDR1 is SGHTA and CDR2 is FQGTGA. The CDR3 length is 13 residues. The CDR3 protein is CASSLGDYNEQFF. CDR3 nucleotides: TGTGCCAGCAGCTTAGGAGACTACAATGAGCAGTTCTTC.

This clone has only one observation. This chain connects TRBV30 to TRBJ1-1; D gene ambiguous. This CDR3 is built from 13 residues. Trimming removed 4 bases at V and 4 bases at J, with 13 bases between. Germline V gene sequence: CDR1 GTSNPN, CDR2 SVGIG (reference sequence). The CDR3 DNA follows: TGTGCCTGGAACACTCGGAGCGCCACTGAAGCTTTCTTT. Protein: CAWNTRSATEAFF.